The clone carrying this TCR beta chain appeared a single time. This sample is part of a study of OX40 agonist ivuxolimab in advanced cancers. Study background: One patient with hepatocellular carcinoma and two with cutaneous melanoma, three in all, had partial responses.

V shed 5 bases, J shed 4 bases, and the junction held 5 bases outside the gene matches. The CDR3 covers 15 residues. Germline V lookup: CDR1 SGHAT, CDR2 FQNNGV. TCRdb's copy holds only in-frame clones and misses some; the assay was immunoSEQ multiplex PCR. The sample holds tens of thousands of clones; 91% are singletons and the top ten take 2.6%. This chain links TRBV11-2 with TRBJ2-1; TRBD2 agrees at 10 bases. The sequencing used CD4+ or CD8+ T cells sorted from blood, collected in a trial of the OX40 agonist ivuxolimab. This TCR was recovered from an adult with an advanced solid tumor such as melanoma, head and neck, liver or kidney cancer. DNA for the CDR3: TGTGCCAGCAGCCACGGGACTAGCGATTACAATGAGCAGTTCTTC. Translated: CASSHGTSDYNEQFF.